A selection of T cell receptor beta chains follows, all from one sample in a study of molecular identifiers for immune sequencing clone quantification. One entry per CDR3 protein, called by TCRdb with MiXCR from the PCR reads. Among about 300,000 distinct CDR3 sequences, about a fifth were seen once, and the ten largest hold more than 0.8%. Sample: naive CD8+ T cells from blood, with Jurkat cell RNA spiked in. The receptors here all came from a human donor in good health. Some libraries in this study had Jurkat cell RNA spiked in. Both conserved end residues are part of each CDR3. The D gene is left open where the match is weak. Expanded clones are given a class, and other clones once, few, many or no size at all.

TGTGCCAGCAGTCTTATCCCAGGGAGCTCCTATAATTCACCCCTCCACTTT CASSLIPGSSYNSPLHF TRBJ1-6 TRBV7-2 many NA
TGTGCCAGTAGTACACATCAAGGGACTTTCGAAAAACTGTTTTTT CASSTHQGTFEKLFF TRBJ1-4 TRBV27 NA NA
TGCGCCAGCAGCTTCCTGGGGGCTGGACAGCCCCAGCATTTT CASSFLGAGQPQHF TRBJ1-5 TRBV5-1 many NA
TGTGCCAGCAGCTCGCGACAGGGGCTTCGGGAAAAACTGTTTTTT CASSSRQGLREKLFF TRBJ1-4 TRBV13 NA TRBD1
TGCGCCAGCAGCCAAGGGGTGCGCTACGGGCAGTACTTC CASSQGVRYGQYF TRBJ2-7 TRBV4-1 few NA
TGCAGCTCGTGGGACCCGTCGATTGGGGCCAACGTCCTGACTTTC CSSWDPSIGANVLTF TRBJ2-6 TRBV29-1 many NA
TGCGCCAGCAGTCAAGGACAGGACGCAAACACCGGGGGGCTGTTCTTT CASSQGQDANTGGLFF TRBJ2-2 TRBV23-1 NA NA
TGTGCCAGCAGCACACCCCTAGCGGGGGGGGACACCGGGGAGCTGTTTTTT CASSTPLAGGDTGELFF TRBJ2-2 TRBV9 many TRBD2
TGCGCCAGCAGCTCCCGGGATCTAGCGGGGACGTACTTC CASSSRDLAGTYF TRBJ2-5 TRBV5-1 many TRBD2
TGCAGTGCTCTTCAGGATTCGGGCTACGAGCAGTACTTC CSALQDSGYEQYF TRBJ2-7 TRBV20-1 once NA
TGTGCCAGCAGGGAGAATAGCAATCAGCCCCAGCATTTT CASRENSNQPQHF TRBJ1-5 TRBV3-1 NA NA
TGTGCCAGCAGTTTATTCCCTTTCGGAGGAATCGGGAGCATCACAGATACGCAGTATTTT CASSLFPFGGIGSITDTQYF TRBJ2-3 TRBV27 once NA
TGCAGGAAGGATATAGACGGTCGTGCTTTCTTT CRKDIDGRAFF TRBJ1-1 TRBV20-1 many NA
TGTGCCAGCAGTTACTCGGAAAACGGGAATCAGCCCCAGCATTTT CASSYSENGNQPQHF TRBJ1-5 TRBV6-6 many NA
TGCAGTGCTAGGGCAGGGATGAACACTGAAGCTTTCTTT CSARAGMNTEAFF TRBJ1-1 TRBV20-1 many NA
TGCGCCAGCAGCCACGGGACAGGGGGCTCTGGGGCCAACGTCCTGACTTTC CASSHGTGGSGANVLTF TRBJ2-6 TRBV4-3 few TRBD1
TGTGCCAGCAGCCCGACAGGGGTTGCCTATGGCTACACCTTC CASSPTGVAYGYTF TRBJ1-2 TRBV11-2 few TRBD1
TGTGCCAGCAGGGGACTAGCGGGAATGTATGAGCAGTTCTTC CASRGLAGMYEQFF TRBJ2-1 TRBV5-6 many TRBD2
TGCAGTGCTAGAGAGCCGACAGGGACGGAGACCCAGTACTTC CSAREPTGTETQYF TRBJ2-5 TRBV20-1 few TRBD1
TGCGCCAGCAGCCAATCATCCCGACCAACCCTACAGGGGGACTTTAACCAAGAGACCCAGTACTTC CASSQSSRPTLQGDFNQETQYF TRBJ2-5 TRBV4-1 few TRBD1
TGTGCCAGCACCTTACTGCGCGGCACCTACGAGCAGTACTTC CASTLLRGTYEQYF TRBJ2-7 TRBV6-2/TRBV6-3 few NA
TGTGCCAGCAGCTTGTCTGGCGGGGTCACAGATACGCAGTATTTT CASSLSGGVTDTQYF TRBJ2-3 TRBV11-2 NA NA
TGTGCCACCAGTGATTTATTTCCTAGCGGGAACACCGGGGAGCTGTTTTTT CATSDLFPSGNTGELFF TRBJ2-2 TRBV24-1 few TRBD2
TGTGCCACCAGCAGAGATGGACAGGATGGCACAGATACGCAGTATTTT CATSRDGQDGTDTQYF TRBJ2-3 TRBV15 few TRBD1
TGTGCCAGCAGTTTCCACGGAAACAGTCAGCCCCAGCATTTT CASSFHGNSQPQHF TRBJ1-5 TRBV27 many NA
TGTGCCAGCAGCGTAGAGGGACACGCCAATCAGCCCCAGCATTTT CASSVEGHANQPQHF TRBJ1-5 TRBV9 many NA
TGTGCCAGCGGTTACTCGAGACCCCCATCCGCACTTGAAGCTTTCTTT CASGYSRPPSALEAFF TRBJ1-1 TRBV6-7 NA NA
TGTGCCAGCAGCTTGTCTGCGGGGAGTTTCGCCAAAAACATTCAGTACTTC CASSLSAGSFAKNIQYF TRBJ2-4 TRBV5-6 many NA
TGTGCCAGCAGCCCTCTTCGCTGGGAAGCTTTCTTT CASSPLRWEAFF TRBJ1-1 TRBV28 many NA
TGTGCCAGCAGTCAAGCGGGAGCTTTCGATGAGCAGTTCTTC CASSQAGAFDEQFF TRBJ2-1 TRBV12-3/TRBV12-4 NA TRBD2
TGTGCCAGCAGCTTAGAGATTAGTCGAAACACTGAAGCTTTCTTT CASSLEISRNTEAFF TRBJ1-1 TRBV7-9 many NA
TGCGCCAGCAGCTTGGAACTAGCAGGGGCCACAGATACGCAGTATTTT CASSLELAGATDTQYF TRBJ2-3 TRBV5-1 many NA
TGCGCCAGCAGCCAAGAAGTGTACAGGGGGCTCATGAGTCAGCCCCAGCATTTT CASSQEVYRGLMSQPQHF TRBJ1-5 TRBV4-3 many TRBD1
TGCGCCAGCAGCCCATTGGAGGGAATGGCTAATGAAAAACTGTTTTTT CASSPLEGMANEKLFF TRBJ1-4 TRBV4-3 many NA
TGTGCCAGCAGCAAGCCCGGGACAGGGGCCTACGAGCAGTACTTC CASSKPGTGAYEQYF TRBJ2-7 TRBV5-6 many TRBD1
TGTGCCAGCACCGAACTTGAGGGCTTCGGACAGGAGACCCAGTACTTC CASTELEGFGQETQYF TRBJ2-5 TRBV6-1 many NA
TGCAGCGCCCAATCGTATGGGGCAACTAATGAAAAACTGTTTTTT CSAQSYGATNEKLFF TRBJ1-4 TRBV29-1 few NA
TGTGCCAGCACAAGCTCCTACGAGCAGTACTTC CASTSSYEQYF TRBJ2-7 TRBV2 many NA
TGTGCCAGCAGCTTAGCGGGGGGGATGGATGAGCAGTTCTTC CASSLAGGMDEQFF TRBJ2-1 TRBV7-9 NA TRBD2
TGTGCCACCAGCAGCCTCCGAGACAGGGATTCACCCCTCCACTTT CATSSLRDRDSPLHF TRBJ1-6 TRBV15 NA TRBD1
TGCAGCGTTGAAGACCGGAACGAGCAGTACTTC CSVEDRNEQYF TRBJ2-7 TRBV29-1 many NA
TGTGCCAGCAGACCCGAGGGTAGCCACACTGAAGCTTTCTTT CASRPEGSHTEAFF TRBJ1-1 TRBV6-2/TRBV6-3 many NA
TGCGCCAGCAGCCACCAGACAGCCGAAATTCGGATCTACGAGCAGTACTTC CASSHQTAEIRIYEQYF TRBJ2-7 TRBV4-1 NA NA
TGCAGTGCCAGAGAGATCAGCGATCAGCCCCAGCGTTTT CSAREISDQPQRF TRBJ1-5 TRBV20-1 NA NA
TGTGCCACCCGGGGCAGGGGGTCCTACGAGCAGTACTTC CATRGRGSYEQYF TRBJ2-7 TRBV6-6 NA TRBD1
TGTGCCAGCAGTCCCCGACTAGGGGGGGAGCTGTTTTTT CASSPRLGGELFF TRBJ2-2 TRBV6-2/TRBV6-3 NA NA
TGTGCCTGGAGCCGGGGGCGAGGGCAGCCCCAGCATTTT CAWSRGRGQPQHF TRBJ1-5 TRBV30 many NA
TGCAGTGCTTTAGACACGGGAGAATATGGCTACACCTTC CSALDTGEYGYTF TRBJ1-2 TRBV20-1 few NA
TGCGCCAGCAGCCAAGATCGGCGGCTAGCGGGCTCCCCAGCCGAGCAGTACTTC CASSQDRRLAGSPAEQYF TRBJ2-7 TRBV4-3 NA TRBD2
TGCGCCAGCAGTCGGAGGACAGGGGCAAAAGAGACCCAGTACTTC CASSRRTGAKETQYF TRBJ2-5 TRBV23-1 many TRBD1
TGTGCCAGCAGCGGAACCGGGACAGCCTCCTACGAGCAGTACTTC CASSGTGTASYEQYF TRBJ2-7 TRBV5-6 few TRBD1
TGTGCCAGCAGTTTGTTGGGGATACAGTCTGGGGCCAACGTCCTGACTTTC CASSLLGIQSGANVLTF TRBJ2-6 TRBV27 NA NA
TGTGCCAGCAGCTTAGCGCTAAGCGGGACATTCCAAGAGACCCAGTACTTC CASSLALSGTFQETQYF TRBJ2-5 TRBV7-9 many NA
TGTGCCAGCAGCCCTAGCGGGAGTCTAGACGAGCAGTACTTC CASSPSGSLDEQYF TRBJ2-7 TRBV3-1 many TRBD2
TGTGCCAGCAGCTTTGGTCGGTCGAACACTGAAGCTTTCTTT CASSFGRSNTEAFF TRBJ1-1 TRBV7-9 many NA
TGCGCCAGCAGCCAAGGGCAGATTTTCACCGGGGAGCTGTTTTTT CASSQGQIFTGELFF TRBJ2-2 TRBV4-1 many NA
TGTGCCTGGAGCGGGAAAGGCCACAATGAGCAGTTCTTC CAWSGKGHNEQFF TRBJ2-1 TRBV30 many NA
TGTGCCAGCGGCTTAGAGTCGGGCCAAAAGACCCAGTACTTC CASGLESGQKTQYF TRBJ2-5 TRBV7-9 NA NA
TGTGCCAGCAGTTTAGCGCAGGGGGCCTACGAGCAGTACTTC CASSLAQGAYEQYF TRBJ2-7 TRBV27 many TRBD1